The rows below give T cell receptor beta chains drawn from one sample of a study of cytomegalovirus exposure and HLA in healthy donors. The data were produced by immunoSEQ multiplex PCR, yet TCRdb's version contains in-frame clones alone and is incomplete. The sample includes under 150,000 clones, about 59% of them seen just once. Sequenced input: PBMCs. These receptors were collected from a woman aged 40 to 50 in good health and CMV-seropositive. CDR3s include the opening cysteine and the closing phenylalanine or tryptophan. D genes are given only for firm matches. The size entry is marked missing in some rows and otherwise reads once, few, many or a size class.

CDR3 protein: CASSLRGQGITNTEAFF
CDR3 DNA: TGTGCCAGCAGCTTAAGGGGACAGGGAATAACGAACACTGAAGCTTTCTTT
clone size: NA
D gene: TRBD1
V gene: TRBV7-8
J gene: TRBJ1-1

CDR3 protein: CASSVAPVGANVLTF
CDR3 DNA: TGTGCCAGCAGCGTAGCCCCCGTGGGGGCCAACGTCCTGACTTTC
clone size: NA
D gene: NA
V gene: TRBV9
J gene: TRBJ2-6

CDR3 protein: CARRGNFDGYTF
CDR3 DNA: TGTGCACGGAGGGGTAATTTTGATGGCTACACCTTC
clone size: NA
D gene: NA
V gene: TRBV30
J gene: TRBJ1-2

CDR3 protein: CASGLAGSTGELFF
CDR3 DNA: TGTGCCAGCGGCCTAGCGGGCAGTACCGGGGAGCTGTTTTTT
clone size: NA
D gene: TRBD2
V gene: TRBV6-5
J gene: TRBJ2-2

CDR3 protein: CASTPRSGRAGNEQFF
CDR3 DNA: TGTGCCAGTACCCCGAGGAGCGGGAGGGCCGGAAATGAGCAGTTCTTC
clone size: NA
D gene: TRBD2
V gene: TRBV19
J gene: TRBJ2-1

CDR3 protein: CASSQITSGSGDEQFF
CDR3 DNA: TGTGCCAGCAGCCAGATTACTAGCGGGAGCGGCGATGAGCAGTTCTTC
clone size: NA
D gene: TRBD2
V gene: TRBV4-2
J gene: TRBJ2-1

CDR3 protein: CASSPGGQETQYF
CDR3 DNA: TGTGCCAGCAGCCCGGGAGGGCAAGAGACCCAGTACTTC
clone size: NA
D gene: TRBD2
V gene: TRBV11-2
J gene: TRBJ2-5

CDR3 protein: CASSLPGVTLAKNIQYF
CDR3 DNA: TGTGCCAGCTCACTCCCGGGGGTGACCTTAGCCAAAAACATTCAGTACTTC
clone size: few
D gene: NA
V gene: TRBV18
J gene: TRBJ2-4

CDR3 protein: CASSLRGTRNYEQYF
CDR3 DNA: TGCGCCAGCAGCTTAAGGGGGACTAGAAACTACGAGCAGTACTTC
clone size: NA
D gene: TRBD2
V gene: TRBV5-1
J gene: TRBJ2-7

CDR3 protein: CASSQEVANSYNEQFF
CDR3 DNA: TGCGCCAGCAGCCAAGAGGTAGCGAACTCCTACAATGAGCAGTTCTTC
clone size: NA
D gene: NA
V gene: TRBV4-3
J gene: TRBJ2-1

CDR3 protein: CASSSIGQRNQPQHF
CDR3 DNA: TGTGCCAGCAGTTCGATAGGACAACGCAATCAGCCCCAGCATTTT
clone size: once
D gene: NA
V gene: TRBV6-5
J gene: TRBJ1-5

CDR3 protein: CASSEGIGYGYTF
CDR3 DNA: TGTGCCAGCAGTGAAGGGATCGGGTATGGCTACACCTTC
clone size: NA
D gene: NA
V gene: TRBV6-1
J gene: TRBJ1-2

CDR3 protein: CASSLQDREAFF
CDR3 DNA: TGTGCCAGCAGCTTACAGGACAGGGAAGCTTTCTTT
clone size: once
D gene: TRBD1
V gene: TRBV5-6
J gene: TRBJ1-1

CDR3 protein: CASSTGTGSYEQYF
CDR3 DNA: TGTGCCAGCAGCACCGGGACAGGGTCCTACGAGCAGTACTTC
clone size: NA
D gene: TRBD1
V gene: TRBV5-4
J gene: TRBJ2-7

CDR3 protein: CASSVGLAGVNTGELFF
CDR3 DNA: TGTGCCAGCAGCGTGGGACTAGCGGGAGTCAACACCGGGGAGCTGTTTTTT
clone size: few
D gene: TRBD2
V gene: TRBV9
J gene: TRBJ2-2

CDR3 protein: CASSRDRHTEAFF
CDR3 DNA: TGTGCCAGCAGCCGCGACAGACACACTGAAGCTTTCTTT
clone size: few
D gene: NA
V gene: TRBV7-2
J gene: TRBJ1-1

CDR3 protein: CASSDRTSGRWAPTYEQYF
CDR3 DNA: TGTGCCAGCAGCGATCGGACTAGCGGGAGATGGGCCCCAACCTACGAGCAGTACTTC
clone size: NA
D gene: TRBD2
V gene: TRBV7-2
J gene: TRBJ2-7

CDR3 protein: CASRQILSSETQYF
CDR3 DNA: TGCGCCAGCAGACAGATCCTGAGCTCGGAGACCCAGTACTTC
clone size: few
D gene: NA
V gene: TRBV5-1
J gene: TRBJ2-5

CDR3 protein: CASSFAAAGANEQFF
CDR3 DNA: TGTGCCAGCAGTTTCGCAGCGGCGGGGGCCAATGAGCAGTTCTTC
clone size: NA
D gene: NA
V gene: TRBV28
J gene: TRBJ2-1

CDR3 protein: CASSQGQIYGYTF
CDR3 DNA: TGCGCCAGCAGCCAAGGACAGATTTATGGCTACACCTTC
clone size: NA
D gene: NA
V gene: TRBV4-1
J gene: TRBJ1-2

CDR3 protein: CSVEGAAEAFF
CDR3 DNA: TGCAGCGTTGAAGGGGCAGCTGAAGCTTTCTTT
clone size: NA
D gene: NA
V gene: TRBV29-1
J gene: TRBJ1-1

CDR3 protein: CASSQARQGRRANYGYTF
CDR3 DNA: TGTGCCAGCAGCCAAGCCAGACAGGGGAGGAGAGCCAACTATGGCTACACCTTC
clone size: NA
D gene: TRBD1
V gene: TRBV28
J gene: TRBJ1-2

CDR3 protein: CASRGQSTDTQYF
CDR3 DNA: TGTGCCAGCAGGGGACAGAGCACAGATACGCAGTATTTT
clone size: NA
D gene: TRBD1
V gene: TRBV9
J gene: TRBJ2-3

CDR3 protein: CASSLSATGTNTGELFF
CDR3 DNA: TGTGCCAGCAGCTTATCAGCGACAGGGACTAACACCGGGGAGCTGTTTTTT
clone size: few
D gene: NA
V gene: TRBV7-6
J gene: TRBJ2-2

CDR3 protein: CASNAATGLNTEAFF
CDR3 DNA: TGTGCCAGCAATGCTGCAACAGGGTTGAACACTGAAGCTTTCTTT
clone size: once
D gene: NA
V gene: TRBV25-1
J gene: TRBJ1-1

CDR3 protein: CASSHADYRGDEKLFF
CDR3 DNA: TGCGCCAGCAGCCACGCAGATTACAGGGGTGATGAAAAACTGTTTTTT
clone size: NA
D gene: TRBD1
V gene: TRBV4-3
J gene: TRBJ1-4

CDR3 protein: CASSQGTGTGYGYTF
CDR3 DNA: TGTGCCAGCAGCCAAGGGACAGGGACTGGGTATGGCTACACCTTC
clone size: once
D gene: TRBD1
V gene: TRBV14
J gene: TRBJ1-2

CDR3 protein: CASSLAGLTNTGELFF
CDR3 DNA: TGTGCCAGCAGTTTGGCGGGACTGACGAACACCGGGGAGCTGTTTTTT
clone size: NA
D gene: NA
V gene: TRBV28
J gene: TRBJ2-2

CDR3 protein: CASSPPTGEGTEAFF
CDR3 DNA: TGTGCCAGCAGCCCACCGACAGGGGAGGGTACTGAAGCTTTCTTT
clone size: NA
D gene: TRBD1
V gene: TRBV7-9
J gene: TRBJ1-1

CDR3 protein: CASSTGGNTEAFF
CDR3 DNA: TGCGCCAGCTCCACAGGTGGGAACACTGAAGCTTTCTTT
clone size: NA
D gene: NA
V gene: TRBV5-1
J gene: TRBJ1-1

CDR3 protein: CASSLTGGWSEAFF
CDR3 DNA: TGTGCCAGCAGCCTAACAGGGGGCTGGTCTGAAGCTTTCTTT
clone size: NA
D gene: TRBD1
V gene: TRBV7-2
J gene: TRBJ1-1

CDR3 protein: CASSLRGPGQNTYEQYF
CDR3 DNA: TGTGCCAGCAGTTTAAGGGGCCCGGGACAGAATACCTACGAGCAGTACTTC
clone size: NA
D gene: TRBD1
V gene: TRBV27
J gene: TRBJ2-7

CDR3 protein: CASGDRGAGELFF
CDR3 DNA: TGTGCCTCCGGGGACAGGGGTGCCGGGGAGCTGTTTTTT
clone size: NA
D gene: TRBD1
V gene: TRBV27
J gene: TRBJ2-2